These 22 T cell receptor beta chains came from one sample sequenced in a study of blood T cell repertoires in COVID-19. Sequencing was performed with immunoSEQ multiplex PCR; in TCRdb, only in-frame clones are kept and a portion is missing. This table holds over 120,000 clones, roughly 80% found once. Sequenced material: peripheral blood. The receptors come from a man in his sixties or seventies who had recovered from COVID-19.

V and J are TRBV5-5 and TRBJ1-2; no reliable D call. Germline V gene lookup returns CDR1 SGHKS and CDR2 YYEKEE (reference sequence). Trimming cost V 0 bases and J 0 bases, with 6 bases left between them. This CDR3 spans 14 amino acids. CDR3 coding DNA: TGTGCCAGCAGCTTGGACGGAGCTAACTATGGCTACACCTTC. This translates into CASSLDGANYGYTF. The full variable domain, with the rest looked up from reference TRBV5-5 and TRBJ1-2, is DAGVTQSPTHLIKTRGQQVTLRCSPISGHKSVSWYQQVLGQGPQFIFQYYEKEERGRGNFPDRFSARQFPNYSSELNVNALLLGDSALYLCASSLDGANYGYTFGSGTRLTVV.

The V and J genes are TRBV7-9 and TRBJ2-3; D is perhaps TRBD1 (5 bases). The CDR3 consists of 14 residues. Germline loops: CDR1 SEHNR, CDR2 FQNEAQ (reference sequence). The V and J ends lost 3 bases and 5 bases respectively, with 12 bases between them. The CDR3 nucleotides are TGTGCCAGCAGCTTCAGGGAAAGGGGAGATACGCAGTATTTT. Translation: CASSFRERGDTQYF.

The V gene is TRBV5-5, the J gene TRBJ1-5, with 8 bases fitting TRBD1. This CDR3 region has 16 residues. The junction had 10 bases not matched to a gene; V was cut back by 4 bases and J by 4 bases. Germline-derived CDR1 and CDR2 are SGHKS and YYEKEE (reference sequence). CDR3 DNA sequence: TGTGCCAGCAGCCACGGTACGGACAGGGTAAATCAGCCCCAGCATTTT. Its translation: CASSHGTDRVNQPQHF.

The rearrangement uses TRBV27 and TRBJ2-1, with TRBD2 identical over 13 bases. The CDR3 extends over 16 amino acids. Germline lookup yields CDR1 MNHEY and CDR2 SMNVEV (reference sequence). The junction had 8 bases not matched to a gene; V was cut back by 6 bases and J by 6 bases. CDR3 DNA: TGTGCCAGCAGGAGAATGACTAGCGGGAGGAGCAATGAGCAGTTCTTC. Protein sequence: CASRRMTSGRSNEQFF.

This rearrangement joins TRBV13 to TRBJ2-2; 10 bases align to TRBD2. The CDR3 consists of 16 residues. Per the germline V gene, CDR1 is PRHDT and CDR2 is FYEKMQ (reference sequence). J lost 6 bases, V lost 0 bases, and 4 bases had no gene match. DNA of the CDR3: TGTGCCAGCAGCTTAGGTCTAGCGGGAGCCCCCGGGGAGCTGTTTTTT. Its protein product is CASSLGLAGAPGELFF. Filled out from reference TRBV13 and TRBJ2-2, the complete variable domain reads AAGVIQSPRHLIKEKRETATLKCYPIPRHDTVYWYQQGPGQDPQFLISFYEKMQSDKGSIPDRFSAQQFSDYHSELNMSSLELGDSALYFCASSLGLAGAPGELFFGEGSRLTVL.

This clone was detected once. V usage is TRBV5-6 and J usage is TRBJ2-2; 7 bases are shared with TRBD2. This CDR3 spans 16 amino acids. Losses at the gene ends were 5 bases for V and 3 bases for J; bases not matched to a gene: 10. In germline, CDR1 is SGHDT, CDR2 YYEEEE. CDR3 DNA sequence: TGTGCCAGCAGTCCCCCAAGCGGGATTTACACCGGGGAGCTGTTTTTT. Residues: CASSPPSGIYTGELFF. Full variable domain (remainder filled in from reference TRBV5-6 and TRBJ2-2): DAGVTQSPTHLIKTRGQQVTLRCSPKSGHDTVSWYQQALGQGPQFIFQYYEEEERQRGNFPDRFSGHQFPNYSSELNVNALLLGDSALYLCASSPPSGIYTGELFFGEGSRLTVL.

This clone has at least ten counts. The genes are TRBV12-3 or TRBV12-4 and TRBJ2-5; no clear D. The CDR3 contains 12 residues. Trimming stripped 6 bases from V and 5 bases from J, with 10 bases between. Here the CDR3 DNA reads TGTGCCAGCAGCCTATTCCGGGAGACCCAGTACTTC. Its protein is CASSLFRETQYF.

Written as DNA, the CDR3 is TGTGCCAGCAGCCCCATGGCCGGGGGGCGATCGGCTGAAGCTTTCTTT. Its protein is CASSPMAGGRSAEAFF. The V call is TRBV7-8, the J call TRBJ1-1, with a weak D call TRBD1 (6 bases). Trimming left V 5 bases short and J 6 bases short, with 22 bases between. Germline CDR1 reads SGHVS; CDR2 reads FQNEAQ. The CDR3 is 16 residues long.

This clone came up once. This chain links TRBV27 with TRBJ2-7; 11 bases match TRBD1. The CDR3 contains 14 residues. Trimming at V came to 4 bases and at J to 4 bases, leaving 3 bases not matched to a gene. Germline V gives CDR1 MNHEY, CDR2 SMNVEV (reference sequence). The CDR3 region is CASSYGQGAYEQYF. In DNA, the CDR3 is TGTGCCAGCAGTTACGGACAGGGGGCGTACGAGCAGTACTTC.

The chain has TRBV27 and TRBJ2-2, with no clear D. The germline V gene encodes CDR1 MNHEY and CDR2 SMNVEV (reference sequence). The CDR3 is 16 amino acids. Trimming left V 5 bases short and J 0 bases short, with 13 bases between. In DNA, the CDR3 is TGTGCCAGCAGTCGATCGGAGCACCCGAACACCGGGGAGCTGTTTTTT. This codes for CASSRSEHPNTGELFF.

The chain carries TRBV27 and TRBJ2-1, with D unresolved. Trimming left V 7 bases short and J 0 bases short, with 16 bases between. CDR1 is MNHEY and CDR2 is SMNVEV in the germline V gene (reference sequence). This CDR3 comprises 16 residues. Here the CDR3 DNA reads TGTGCCAGCAACGAAAATAGCTTCTTCTCCTACAATGAGCAGTTCTTC. Amino acid sequence: CASNENSFFSYNEQFF.

The rearrangement links TRBV6-5 to TRBJ1-2; 8 nucleotides line up with TRBD1. The CDR3 totals 15 residues. CDR1 is MNHEY and CDR2 is SVGAGI in the germline V gene. The J segment lost 6 bases and the V segment lost 0 bases, leaving 6 bases of the junction unmatched. In nucleotides, the CDR3 is TGTGCCAGCAGTTACTCGGCCGCAGGGGGCAATGGCTACACCTTC. Its translation: CASSYSAAGGNGYTF.

The chain links TRBV6-2 or TRBV6-3 to TRBJ2-7, with 9 positions matching TRBD2. The trim removed 6 bases at V and 0 bases at J, leaving 9 bases unmatched. Germline V CDR1 and CDR2: MNHEY, SVGEGT. CDR3 length: 16 residues. In DNA, the CDR3 is TGTGCCAGCAGCGCCCCTTTTAGCGGGAGCTCCTACGAGCAGTACTTC. Amino acid sequence: CASSAPFSGSSYEQYF.

This rearrangement joins TRBV15 to TRBJ2-5; 10 bases are shared with TRBD2. This CDR3 is built from 17 residues. Germline trimming cut 1 base from V and 7 bases from J; bases unmatched to any gene: 12. The germline gives CDR1 LNHNV, CDR2 YYDKDF (reference sequence). The CDR3 sequence is CATSRGPLAGAQGTQYF. CDR3 nucleotide sequence: TGTGCCACCAGCAGAGGGCCGCTAGCGGGAGCCCAGGGGACCCAGTACTTC.

This clone has ten or more counts. This chain connects TRBV4-1 to TRBJ2-2, with 7 bases aligning to TRBD2. Trimming at V came to 4 bases and at J to 5 bases, leaving 10 bases not matched to a gene. The CDR3 contains 16 residues. Germline CDR1 and CDR2: MGHRA and YSYEKL. CDR3 nucleotide sequence: TGCGCCAGCAGCCCCCGACAGAACGGGGGGACCGGGGAGCTGTTTTTT. It is translated as CASSPRQNGGTGELFF.

The V call is TRBV7-6, the J call TRBJ2-2, with D possibly matching TRBD2 (6 bases). The V end lost 2 bases, the J end lost 5 bases, and 21 bases lay between the germline ends. The CDR3 loop spans 18 amino acids. Germline V gene lookup returns CDR1 SGHVS and CDR2 FNYEAQ. The CDR3 sequence: CASSLILAINVGTGELFF. The DNA for the CDR3 is TGTGCCAGCAGCTTAATACTAGCTATAAATGTCGGGACCGGGGAGCTGTTTTTT.

The chain recombines TRBV7-9 with TRBJ2-2; D not resolved. This CDR3 spans 12 amino acids. CDR1 and CDR2 from the germline V gene are SEHNR and FQNEAQ (reference sequence). Deletions cut 9 bases from V and 1 base from J, with 6 bases between. Here the CDR3 DNA reads TGTGCCAGTTCGGTGAACACCGGGGAGCTGTTTTTT. Translation: CASSVNTGELFF.

Only a few counts were recorded for this clone. This chain links TRBV27 with TRBJ1-6, with 7 bases fitting TRBD1. J lost 6 bases, V lost 3 bases, and 2 bases had no gene match. CDR3 length: 14 residues. From germline, CDR1 is MNHEY and CDR2 SMNVEV (reference sequence). This CDR3 is CASSFPGGNSPLHF. The CDR3, as DNA: TGTGCCAGCAGTTTCCCAGGGGGTAATTCACCCCTCCACTTT.

The chain carries TRBV27 and TRBJ2-2; 7 bases are shared with TRBD1. V shed 4 bases, J shed 0 bases, and the junction held 5 bases outside the gene matches. Germline CDR1 MNHEY, CDR2 SMNVEV (reference sequence). This CDR3 has 16 amino acids. The CDR3 nucleotides read TGTGCCAGCAGTTCGGTCCAGGGGGCGAACACCGGGGAGCTGTTTTTT. Translation: CASSSVQGANTGELFF.

This rearrangement joins TRBV30 to TRBJ1-5, with D perhaps TRBD1 (5 bases). The germline V gene encodes CDR1 GTSNPN and CDR2 SVGIG (reference sequence). The V end was cut by 2 bases, the J end by 2 bases, with 16 bases between. This CDR3 has 16 residues. CDR3 residues: CAWSFRQGGGNQPQHF. CDR3 coding DNA: TGTGCCTGGAGTTTTAGGCAGGGAGGGGGCAATCAGCCCCAGCATTTT. Based on the CDR3 plus reference TRBV30 and TRBJ1-5, the full variable domain is SQTIHQWPATLVQPVGSPLSLECTVEGTSNPNLYWYRQAAGRGLQLLFYSVGIGQISSEVPQNLSASRPQDRQFILSSKKLLLSDSGFYLCAWSFRQGGGNQPQHFGDGTRLSIL.

V gene TRBV29-1 combines with J gene TRBJ2-5, with 7 bases that match TRBD2. Germline CDR1 and CDR2: SQVTM and ANQGSEA. The ends lost 3 bases at V and 8 bases at J; junction bases unmatched: 9. This CDR3 is 13 amino acids long. The CDR3 nucleotides are TGCAGCGTTGATCGGCTTAGCGGGCTCACCCAGTACTTC. It specifies CSVDRLSGLTQYF.

There are a few counts of this clone. The chain employs TRBV7-2 and TRBJ2-7; D might be TRBD2 (6 bases). CDR1 and CDR2 from the germline V gene are SGHTA and FQGNSA. The CDR3 spans 14 residues. V lost 7 bases, J lost 4 bases, and 17 bases lay in between. This chain's CDR3 is CASNPPGLSYEQYF. The CDR3 region has the DNA TGTGCCAGCAATCCCCCGGGACTGTCATACGAGCAGTACTTC.